A single sample is the source of the 29 T cell receptor beta chains below, sequenced in a study of neurological immune-mediated disorders. Time point indicated: longitudinal time-point 1 (baseline). TCRdb independently ran MiXCR on the 5' RACE reads; one entry per CDR3 protein. The data hold tens of thousands of distinct CDR3 sequences, with 3% to 3.5% observed a single time. Sequenced sample: PBMCs. The source of these receptors is a woman aged 60-70 years with multiple sclerosis.

This clonotype was counted at least ten times. The chain recombines TRBV20-1 with TRBJ2-1; D is unclear. The V gene's germline CDR1 is DFQATT and CDR2 SNEGSKA (reference sequence). The V end lost 1 base, the J end lost 7 bases, and 11 bases lay between the germline ends. CDR3 length: 13 residues. The CDR3 here is CSARVSRPNEQFF. The CDR3 DNA reads as TGCAGTGCTAGAGTCTCCCGCCCGAATGAGCAGTTCTTC.

This clonotype was seen ten or more times. This chain uses TRBV20-1 with TRBJ2-1, with D unclear. V lost 0 bases to trimming and J lost 2 bases, with 8 bases between them. Germline values: CDR1 DFQATT, CDR2 SNEGSKA (reference sequence). CDR3 size: 14 residues. The CDR3 is CSARERNTYNEQFF. CDR3 bases: TGCAGTGCTAGAGAACGGAATACCTACAATGAGCAGTTCTTC.

This clonotype has a count of ten or more. The CDR3 here is CSATGLGARTEAFF. CDR3 bases: TGCAGTGCCACGGGCTTGGGGGCGAGGACTGAAGCTTTCTTT. The V and J genes are TRBV20-1 and TRBJ1-1, with D perhaps TRBD1 (6 bases). V gave up 6 bases and J gave up 5 bases, with 19 bases separating them. This CDR3 is 14 amino acids long. Looked up from germline, CDR1 is DFQATT and CDR2 is SNEGSKA (reference sequence).

This clonotype was counted at least ten times. The V gene is TRBV12-3 or TRBV12-4, the J gene TRBJ2-7; D perhaps matches TRBD1 (6 bases). Trimming shortened V by 8 bases and J by 2 bases, and 13 bases separated the two germline ends. The CDR3 contains 13 residues. In DNA form, the CDR3 reads TGTGCCAGCTCCGGGACAACGACCTACGAGCAGTACTTC. Translation: CASSGTTTYEQYF.

This clonotype was detected ten times or more. The chain couples TRBV20-1 to TRBJ1-3; D is unclear. Trimming took off 1 base at V and 0 bases at J, with 16 bases between the two ends. Germline-derived CDR1 and CDR2 are DFQATT and SNEGSKA (reference sequence). This CDR3 comprises 17 residues. DNA of the CDR3: TGCAGTGCTAGAGCGACTCTTTTCCAGAGCTCTGGAAACACCATATATTTT. Protein: CSARATLFQSSGNTIYF.

This clonotype was found many times. This sequence joins TRBV29-1 and TRBJ2-7, with D hard to call. The CDR3 spans 12 residues. Germline lookup yields CDR1 SQVTM and CDR2 ANQGSEA. V shed 8 bases and J shed 2 bases, with 13 bases lying between them. CDR3 DNA: TGCAGCACCCGGTTAGGGACCTACGAGCAGTACTTC. Encoded protein: CSTRLGTYEQYF.

This clonotype was observed many times. The chain has TRBV20-1 and TRBJ1-1, with 9 bases matching TRBD1. With 6 bases clipped from V and 5 bases from J, the junction kept 7 bases outside the gene matches. CDR1 DFQATT and CDR2 SNEGSKA come from the germline V gene (reference sequence). There are 13 residues in the CDR3. This CDR3 is CSASRDRATEAFF. CDR3 nucleotides: TGCAGTGCCAGCCGGGACAGGGCGACTGAAGCTTTCTTT.

This clonotype was seen repeatedly, ten times or more. The chain carries TRBV9 and TRBJ2-1, with a tentative D call TRBD2 (6 bases). The CDR3 totals 14 residues. Germline V lookup: CDR1 SGDLS, CDR2 YYNGEE. V was pared by 0 bases and J by 6 bases, with 10 bases between. DNA of the CDR3: TGTGCCAGCAGCGTAGGGCGGGAATTCAATGAGCAGTTCTTC. It encodes CASSVGREFNEQFF.

The J gene is TRBJ2-7, the V gene TRBV5-5; D remains ambiguous. In germline, CDR1 is SGHKS, CDR2 YYEKEE (reference sequence). V lost 7 bases and J 4 bases, leaving 12 bases between the germline ends. CDR3 length: 12 amino acids. In nucleotides, the CDR3 is TGTGCCAGCCAACTTGCACAATACGAGCAGTACTTC. It is translated as CASQLAQYEQYF.

This clonotype was counted ten times or more. The J gene is TRBJ2-1, the V gene TRBV5-5; tentative D call: TRBD2 (5 bases). Germline V CDR1 and CDR2: SGHKS, YYEKEE (reference sequence). The CDR3 contains 16 residues. Deletions cut 0 bases from V and 4 bases from J, with 14 bases between. The CDR3 loop is CASSLAVGKRYNEQFF. CDR3 nucleotide sequence: TGTGCCAGCAGCTTGGCCGTCGGGAAACGTTACAATGAGCAGTTCTTC.

Of note for this clonotype: The junction shows a germline mismatch at one end, possibly a read error. The chain is built from TRBV29-1 and TRBJ1-5; perhaps TRBD1 as D (6 bases). Germline CDR1 SQVTM, CDR2 ANQGSEA. CDR3 length: 13 amino acids. CDR3 amino acids: CSVGDISNKTQNF. The DNA for the CDR3 is TGCAGCGTCGGGGACATTAGCAATAAGACCCAGAATTTT.

This clonotype was observed many times. V gene TRBV5-5 combines with J gene TRBJ1-2, with unresolved D. Germline values: CDR1 SGHKS, CDR2 YYEKEE (reference sequence). Trimming pared 0 bases from V and 0 bases from J, leaving 3 bases between. The CDR3 contains 13 residues. The chain's CDR3 is CASSLGTNYGYTF. CDR3 DNA: TGTGCCAGCAGCTTGGGGACTAACTATGGCTACACCTTC.

The chain couples TRBV3-1 to TRBJ1-1; 8 nucleotides match TRBD1. V lost 4 bases and J lost 10; bases outside the gene matches: 8. Germline loops: CDR1 LGHDT, CDR2 YNNKEL (reference sequence). The CDR3 length is 13 residues. Written as DNA, the CDR3 is TGTGCCAGCAGCCTCGGACAGGGTGGAGGAGCTTTCTTT. This encodes CASSLGQGGGAFF.

This clonotype was detected ten times or more. The V call is TRBV29-1, the J call TRBJ2-1; TRBD2 matches at 14 bases. In germline, CDR1 is SQVTM, CDR2 ANQGSEA. The CDR3 sequence is 16 residues long. J gave up 7 bases and V 7 bases, and 12 bases lay outside the gene matches. CDR3 in amino acids: CSASYGTSGGMNEQFF. As DNA, the CDR3 is TGCAGCGCCTCGTACGGGACTAGCGGGGGAATGAATGAGCAGTTCTTC.

This clonotype is deemed medium-sized. The chain carries TRBV5-1 and TRBJ2-3, with D possibly TRBD1 on 5 matching bases. The CDR3 covers 13 residues. V lost 1 base and J lost 4, with 7 bases in between. The germline V gene has CDR1 SGHRS and CDR2 YFSETQ. CDR3 sequence: CASSLQGSDTQYF. DNA for the CDR3: TGCGCCAGCAGCTTGCAGGGCTCAGATACGCAGTATTTT. The whole variable domain, filled in from reference TRBV5-1 and TRBJ2-3, reads KAGVTQTPRYLIKTRGQQVTLSCSPISGHRSVSWYQQTPGQGLQFLFEYFSETQRNKGNFPGRFSGRQFSNSRSEMNVSTLELGDSALYLCASSLQGSDTQYFGPGTRLTVL.

This clonotype was recorded at least ten times. The rearrangement links TRBV20-1 to TRBJ2-1; 9 bases line up with TRBD2. The ends lost 3 bases at V and 0 bases at J; junction bases unmatched: 6. This CDR3 has 16 amino acids. Germline assignment: CDR1 DFQATT and CDR2 SNEGSKA (reference sequence). CDR3 sequence reads: CSASPAGGLSYNEQFF. The CDR3 coding sequence is TGCAGTGCTAGTCCGGCGGGGGGGCTCTCCTACAATGAGCAGTTCTTC.

The table lists this clonotype with many counts. The V and J genes are TRBV7-2 and TRBJ1-4; no reliable D call. V lost 1 base to trimming and J lost 8 bases, with 11 bases between them. CDR3 length: 14 residues. From germline, CDR1 is SGHTA and CDR2 FQGNSA. CDR3 region: CASSLDGRTEKLFF. The CDR3 region has the DNA TGTGCCAGCAGCTTAGATGGACGGACCGAAAAACTGTTTTTT.

The CDR3 reads CASSSMPSNTGELFF. DNA of the CDR3: TGTGCCAGCAGTTCCATGCCCTCGAACACCGGGGAGCTGTTTTTT. The V and J genes are TRBV27 and TRBJ2-2; D unresolved. V shed 4 bases and J shed 0 bases, with 9 bases lying between them. This CDR3 is 15 amino acids long. CDR1 and CDR2 from the germline V gene are MNHEY and SMNVEV (reference sequence).

The table lists this clonotype with many counts. This chain joins TRBV24-1 and TRBJ2-7; 7 nucleotides line up with TRBD2. The germline CDR1 and CDR2 sequences are KGHDR and SFDVKD. The CDR3 loop spans 13 amino acids. The V gene end was trimmed by 9 bases and the J gene end by 0 bases; junction bases not matched to a gene: 4. The CDR3: CATPLAVSYEQYF. Written as DNA, the CDR3 is TGTGCCACCCCCCTAGCGGTCTCCTACGAGCAGTACTTC.

The sample holds many counts of this clonotype. The chain combines TRBV5-1 with TRBJ1-3; a weak D match, TRBD1 (5 bases). Germline V gene lookup returns CDR1 SGHRS and CDR2 YFSETQ. The V and J ends lost 0 bases and 2 bases respectively, with 6 bases between them. CDR3 length equals 14 residues. The CDR3 nucleotides read TGCGCCAGCAGCTTGGAACAGGCTGGAAACACCATATATTTT. It is translated as CASSLEQAGNTIYF.

This clonotype came up many times. V gene TRBV7-2 combines with J gene TRBJ2-3; 14 bases align to TRBD2. This CDR3 region has 14 residues. Germline values: CDR1 SGHTA, CDR2 FQGNSA. The V and J ends lost 6 bases and 8 bases, in that order; junction bases with no gene match: 4. CDR3 sequence (DNA): TGTGCCAGCAGAAGACTAGCGGGGGGGGCTACGCAGTATTTT. This codes for CASRRLAGGATQYF.

This clonotype was detected many times. The J gene is TRBJ1-5, the V gene TRBV12-3 or TRBV12-4, with D tentatively TRBD1 (5 bases). V lost 8 bases and J lost 6, with 11 bases in between. The CDR3 consists of 12 residues. The CDR3, as DNA: TGTGCCAGCTGGGGGTTGGGTCAGCCCCAGCATTTT. Its protein product is CASWGLGQPQHF.

The sample holds many counts of this clonotype. This chain connects TRBV12-3 or TRBV12-4 to TRBJ1-2; D not resolved. This CDR3 region has 13 residues. V was shortened by 1 base and J by 7 bases, with 10 bases between the two germline ends. CDR3 protein: CASSLDKPSGYTF. DNA for the CDR3: TGTGCCAGCAGTTTAGACAAACCAAGTGGCTACACCTTC.

This clonotype came up many times. J is TRBJ2-2 and V is TRBV6-5; D gene unclear. Trimming removed 7 bases at V and 0 bases at J, with 9 bases between. The CDR3 has 14 residues. The germline V gene has CDR1 MNHEY and CDR2 SVGAGI. CDR3 sequence: CASTPQSNTGELFF. The DNA of the CDR3 is TGTGCCAGCACTCCGCAGTCGAACACCGGGGAGCTGTTTTTT.

This clonotype appeared many times. The rearrangement joins TRBV20-1 to TRBJ1-1, with 7 bases identical to TRBD1. The CDR3 totals 13 residues. CDR1 is DFQATT and CDR2 is SNEGSKA in the germline V gene (reference sequence). With V trimmed by 8 bases and J by 5 bases, 11 bases remained unmatched. CDR3 nucleotides: TGCAGTCCCTCCCCGACAGGGAGGACTGAAGCTTTCTTT. Its protein is CSPSPTGRTEAFF.

This clonotype has ten or more counts. This chain links TRBV29-1 with TRBJ2-1; 8 bases agree with TRBD1. From germline, CDR1 is SQVTM and CDR2 ANQGSEA. This CDR3 contains 13 residues. The CDR3 reads CSVYRDRINEQFF. CDR3 bases: TGCAGTGTTTATCGGGACAGGATAAATGAGCAGTTCTTC.

The sample holds many counts of this clonotype. The chain couples TRBV25-1 to TRBJ2-5; 8 nucleotides align to TRBD1. Losses at the gene ends were 3 bases for V and 4 bases for J; bases not matched to a gene: 4. CDR3 size: 14 residues. CDR1 is MGHDK, CDR2 SYGVNS, per germline. The CDR3 DNA follows: TGTGCCAGCAGTGACCCCGGACAGGGAGAGACCCAGTACTTC. Protein sequence: CASSDPGQGETQYF.

This clonotype was counted ten times or more. V is TRBV20-1 and J is TRBJ1-1, with TRBD1 as a possible D gene (6 bases). CDR3 size: 11 residues. Trimming stripped 6 bases from V and 6 bases from J, with 11 bases between. CDR1 and CDR2 from the germline V gene are DFQATT and SNEGSKA (reference sequence). Here the CDR3 reads CSAPDSPEAFF. CDR3 nucleotide sequence: TGCAGTGCCCCGGACAGTCCTGAAGCTTTCTTT.

This clonotype was counted ten times or more. The rearrangement joins TRBV14 to TRBJ1-1; the D is unclear. Germline V lookup: CDR1 SGHDN, CDR2 FVKESK. V was shortened by 0 bases and J by 11 bases, with 4 bases between the two germline ends. The CDR3 covers 10 residues. The CDR3 DNA is TGTGCCAGCAGCCAAGAGACGGCTTTCTTT. Amino acid sequence: CASSQETAFF.